The 18 T cell receptor beta chains in this list originate from one sample, sequenced in a study of blood T cell repertoires in COVID-19. Some clones are missing from TCRdb's copy, which holds only in-frame ones; the method was immunoSEQ multiplex PCR. Found here are about 350,000 clones, approximately 91% of them singletons; the top ten hold approximately 1%. Sample: PBMCs or T cells enriched from blood (not recorded which). Receptor source: a woman in her thirties who had been exposed to COVID-19.

This sequence joins TRBV6-6 and TRBJ1-2; D not certain. This CDR3 spans 15 amino acids. The V and J ends lost 5 bases and 7 bases respectively, with 20 bases between them. In germline, CDR1 is MNHNY, CDR2 SVGAGI (reference sequence). The CDR3 loop reads CASSQVLPARGGYTF. The CDR3 nucleotides read TGTGCCAGCAGTCAAGTACTTCCAGCACGGGGTGGCTACACCTTC.

The V and J genes are TRBV7-8 and TRBJ2-1, with 10 nucleotides matching TRBD2. This CDR3 has 16 residues. V was clipped by 4 bases and J by 1 base; unmatched bases: 4. Germline values: CDR1 SGHVS, CDR2 FQNEAQ. CDR3 protein: CASSSLAGVSYNEQFF. The CDR3 nucleotides read TGTGCCAGCAGCTCCCTAGCGGGAGTGTCCTACAATGAGCAGTTCTTC.

Note on this clone: The same CDR3 also results from other DNA sequences found in this sample. The chain is built from TRBV19 and TRBJ2-7; 9 bases align to TRBD1. CDR1 and CDR2 (germline): LNHDA, SQIVND (reference sequence). This CDR3 spans 15 amino acids. The V gene end was trimmed by 1 base and the J gene end by 0 bases; junction bases not matched to a gene: 1. CDR3 nucleotides: TGTGCCAGTAGTATAGCGGGACAGGGCTCCTACGAGCAGTACTTC. This encodes CASSIAGQGSYEQYF. Full variable domain (remainder filled in from reference TRBV19 and TRBJ2-7): DGGITQSPKYLFRKEGQNVTLSCEQNLNHDAMYWYRQDPGQGLRLIYYSQIVNDFQKGDIAEGYSVSREKKESFPLTVTSAQKNPTAFYLCASSIAGQGSYEQYFGPGTRLTVT.

The rearrangement uses TRBV29-1 and TRBJ2-7; D perhaps matches TRBD2 (7 bases). There are 13 residues in the CDR3. Trimming took off 3 bases at V and 6 bases at J, with 15 bases between the two ends. The V gene's germline CDR1 is SQVTM and CDR2 ANQGSEA. CDR3 sequence: CSVEPGGKGEQYF. CDR3 in DNA: TGCAGCGTTGAGCCGGGGGGCAAAGGCGAGCAGTACTTC.

V and J are TRBV3-1 (or the pseudogene TRBV3-2) and TRBJ2-7; 9 bases agree with TRBD2. This CDR3 spans 19 amino acids. With V trimmed by 0 bases and J by 3 bases, 15 bases remained unmatched. Germline V gene sequence: CDR1 LGHDT, CDR2 YNNKEL (reference sequence). CDR3 residues: CASSQDLGISGSNHYEQYF. Written as DNA, the CDR3 is TGTGCCAGCAGCCAAGATCTGGGCATTAGCGGGAGCAATCACTACGAGCAGTACTTC.

The gene calls are TRBV6-5 and TRBJ1-5; the D gene is possibly TRBD1 (6 bases). Trimming pared 7 bases from V and 9 bases from J, leaving 13 bases between. The germline V gene has CDR1 MNHEY and CDR2 SVGAGI. The CDR3 has 12 residues. The DNA for the CDR3 is TGTGCCAGCACCACAGGGTTATGGCCCCAGCATTTT. Encoded protein: CASTTGLWPQHF.

This sequence joins TRBV11-2 and TRBJ2-3; tentative D call: TRBD2 (6 bases). V gave up 3 bases and J gave up 0 bases, with 10 bases separating them. Germline V gene lookup returns CDR1 SGHAT and CDR2 FQNNGV. The CDR3 runs 15 residues. As DNA, the CDR3 is TGTGCCAGCAGCTTGGAGGGAACTAGCACAGATACGCAGTATTTT. Amino acid sequence: CASSLEGTSTDTQYF.

The chain carries TRBV24-1 and TRBJ2-2, with D possibly matching TRBD1 (5 bases). Between the trimmed V and J ends, which lost 3 bases and 4 bases, there was a span of 8 bases. The CDR3 totals 14 residues. Germline V CDR1 and CDR2: KGHDR, SFDVKD. CDR3: CATSDPRVTGELFF. In DNA, the CDR3 is TGTGCCACCAGTGATCCCAGGGTCACCGGGGAGCTGTTTTTT.

The genes are TRBV18 and TRBJ1-1, with D unresolved. Trimming shortened V by 6 bases and J by 4 bases, and 15 bases separated the two germline ends. The germline V gene has CDR1 KGHSH and CDR2 LQKENI. This CDR3 contains 14 residues. In DNA, the CDR3 is TGTGCCAGCTCCGATTCATTGGGCACCACTGAAGCTTTCTTT. It translates to CASSDSLGTTEAFF.

This sequence joins TRBV7-6 and TRBJ1-5, with D tentatively TRBD1 (5 bases). CDR1 SGHVS and CDR2 FNYEAQ come from the germline V gene. Trimming removed 5 bases at V and 6 bases at J, with 17 bases between. The CDR3 runs 15 residues. The CDR3 reads CASSPRAGYSQPQHF. Written as DNA, the CDR3 is TGTGCCAGCAGCCCCCGGGCAGGGTATAGTCAGCCCCAGCATTTT. Using reference TRBV7-6 and TRBJ1-5 for the parts outside the CDR3, the full variable domain is GAGVSQSPRYKVTKRGQDVALRCDPISGHVSLYWYRQALGQGPEFLTYFNYEAQQDKSGLPNDRFSAERPEGSISTLTIQRTEQRDSAMYRCASSPRAGYSQPQHFGDGTRLSIL.

The chain uses TRBV11-3 and TRBJ1-1; the D gene is possibly TRBD1 (6 bases). Between the trimmed V and J ends, which lost 0 bases and 2 bases, there was a span of 13 bases. This CDR3 is 16 amino acids long. Germline V gives CDR1 SGHNT, CDR2 YENEEA. The CDR3 here is CASSLDVWGLNTEAFF. The CDR3 region has the DNA TGTGCCAGCAGCTTAGATGTATGGGGGCTAAACACTGAAGCTTTCTTT.

The J gene is TRBJ2-3, the V gene TRBV11-2; tentatively, D is TRBD2 (5 bases). Trimming cost V 1 base and J 1 base, with 15 bases left between them. Germline values: CDR1 SGHAT, CDR2 FQNNGV. The CDR3 has 17 residues. The CDR3 sequence is CASSLGGLSGRTDTQYF. CDR3 DNA sequence: TGTGCCAGCAGCTTAGGAGGGCTGTCCGGGCGCACAGATACGCAGTATTTT.

The CDR3 loop is CASSATGGGTNEKLFF. CDR3 coding DNA: TGTGCCAGCAGTGCCACAGGGGGCGGAACTAATGAAAAACTGTTTTTT. The chain combines TRBV6-1 with TRBJ1-4; 9 nucleotides line up with TRBD1. Germline loops: CDR1 MNHNS, CDR2 SASEGT. J lost 1 base, V lost 4 bases, and 4 bases had no gene match. The CDR3 length is 16 residues.

The chain employs TRBV20-1 and TRBJ2-7, with 9 bases that match TRBD2. The CDR3 extends over 14 amino acids. The germline CDR1 and CDR2 sequences are DFQATT and SNEGSKA (reference sequence). Germline trimming cut 3 bases from V and 6 bases from J; bases unmatched to any gene: 9. The CDR3 loop reads CSASQVAGVGEQYF. The CDR3 bases are TGCAGTGCTAGTCAGGTAGCGGGAGTAGGCGAGCAGTACTTC.

V usage is TRBV11-1 and J usage is TRBJ2-1, with D hard to call. Trimming shortened V by 1 base and J by 4 bases, and 11 bases separated the two germline ends. This CDR3 has 15 residues. Germline CDR1 SGHAT, CDR2 FQDESV (reference sequence). CDR3: CASSLGRGVYNEQFF. DNA for the CDR3: TGTGCCAGCAGCTTAGGCCGCGGAGTATACAATGAGCAGTTCTTC.

This chain joins TRBV28 and TRBJ1-5; D gene unclear. This CDR3 has 12 residues. CDR1 is MDHEN and CDR2 is SYDVKM in the germline V gene. Trimming shortened V by 6 bases and J by 0 bases, and 3 bases separated the two germline ends. This CDR3 is CASSRSNQPQHF. Written as DNA, the CDR3 is TGTGCCAGCAGCCGTAGCAATCAGCCCCAGCATTTT.

This sequence joins TRBV28 and TRBJ1-4; D gene unclear. V was clipped by 3 bases and J by 1 base, with 6 bases between them. This CDR3 comprises 14 residues. Germline loops: CDR1 MDHEN, CDR2 SYDVKM. CDR3 loop: CASSFELTNEKLFF. The CDR3 bases are TGTGCCAGCAGTTTTGAGTTAACTAATGAAAAACTGTTTTTT.

The chain uses TRBV30 and TRBJ2-3; 7 nucleotides agree with TRBD2. V dropped 0 bases and J dropped 4; count of bases not matched to a gene: 7. Germline V CDR1 and CDR2: GTSNPN, SVGIG (reference sequence). The CDR3 loop spans 15 amino acids. The DNA of the CDR3 is TGTGCCTGGAGTGTTGCGGGAGTCATCTCAGATACGCAGTATTTT. It is translated as CAWSVAGVISDTQYF. The entire variable domain, with the rest obtained from reference TRBV30 and TRBJ2-3, is as follows: SQTIHQWPATLVQPVGSPLSLECTVEGTSNPNLYWYRQAAGRGLQLLFYSVGIGQISSEVPQNLSASRPQDRQFILSSKKLLLSDSGFYLCAWSVAGVISDTQYFGPGTRLTVL.